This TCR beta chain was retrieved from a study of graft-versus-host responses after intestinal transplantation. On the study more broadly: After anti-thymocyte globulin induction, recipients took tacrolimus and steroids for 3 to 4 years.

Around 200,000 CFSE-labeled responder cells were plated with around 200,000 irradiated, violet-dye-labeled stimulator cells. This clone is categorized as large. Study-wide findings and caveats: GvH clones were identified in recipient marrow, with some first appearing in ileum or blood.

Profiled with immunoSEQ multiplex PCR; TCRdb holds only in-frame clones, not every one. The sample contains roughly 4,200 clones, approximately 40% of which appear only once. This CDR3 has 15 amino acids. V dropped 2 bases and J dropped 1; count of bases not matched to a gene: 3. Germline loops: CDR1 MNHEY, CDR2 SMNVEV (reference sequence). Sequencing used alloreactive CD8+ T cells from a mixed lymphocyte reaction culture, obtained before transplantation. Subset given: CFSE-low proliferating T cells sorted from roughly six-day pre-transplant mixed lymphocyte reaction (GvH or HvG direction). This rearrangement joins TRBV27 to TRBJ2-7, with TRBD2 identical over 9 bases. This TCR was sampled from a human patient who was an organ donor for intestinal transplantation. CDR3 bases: TGTGCCAGCAGTTTAGCTAGCGGGGTGTCCTACGAGCAGTACTTC. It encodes CASSLASGVSYEQYF.